Reported below is one T cell receptor beta chain. The CDR3 runs to 15 residues. Per the germline V gene, CDR1 is MNHEY and CDR2 is SVGAGI. The ends were cut back, 5 bases at V and 2 bases at J, with 16 bases in the middle. The data stem from a study of STAT5B mutations in CD4+ large granular lymphocyte leukemia. Assay used: immunoSEQ multiplex PCR; TCRdb lists only in-frame clones, some missing. The sample has about 30,000 clones, roughly 77% seen once. The chain has TRBV6-5 and TRBJ2-7; perhaps TRBD2 as D (6 bases). Source material: CD4+ T cells from blood buffy coats. This clonotype was obtained from a human donor in good health. The CDR3 sequence is CASSTRDGGTYEQYF. Written as DNA, the CDR3 is TGTGCCAGCAGTACCCGGGACGGGGGAACCTACGAGCAGTACTTC.